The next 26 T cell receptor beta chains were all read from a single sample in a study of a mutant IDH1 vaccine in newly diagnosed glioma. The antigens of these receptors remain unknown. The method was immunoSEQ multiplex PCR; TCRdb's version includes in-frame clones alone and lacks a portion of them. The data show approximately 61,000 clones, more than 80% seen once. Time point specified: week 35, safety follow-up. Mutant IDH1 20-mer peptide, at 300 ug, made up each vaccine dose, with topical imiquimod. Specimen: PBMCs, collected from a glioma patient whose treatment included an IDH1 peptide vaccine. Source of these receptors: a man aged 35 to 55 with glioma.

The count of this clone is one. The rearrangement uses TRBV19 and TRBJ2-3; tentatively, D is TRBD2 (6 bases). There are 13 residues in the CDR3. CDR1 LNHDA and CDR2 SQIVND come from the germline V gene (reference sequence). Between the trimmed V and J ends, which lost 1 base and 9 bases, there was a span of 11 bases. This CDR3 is CASSIAGVETQYF. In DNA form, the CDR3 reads TGTGCCAGTAGTATAGCGGGAGTTGAGACGCAGTATTTT.

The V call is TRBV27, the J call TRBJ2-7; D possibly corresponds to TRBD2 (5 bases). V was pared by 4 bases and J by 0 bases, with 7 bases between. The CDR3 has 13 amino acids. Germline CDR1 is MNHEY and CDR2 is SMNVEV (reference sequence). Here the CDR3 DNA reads TGTGCCAGCAGTTCTGGGAGCTCCTACGAGCAGTACTTC. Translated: CASSSGSSYEQYF.

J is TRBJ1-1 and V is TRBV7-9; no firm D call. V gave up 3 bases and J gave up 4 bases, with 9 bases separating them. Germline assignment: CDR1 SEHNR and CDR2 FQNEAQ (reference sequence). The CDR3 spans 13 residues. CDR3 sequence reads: CASSLPPGTEAFF. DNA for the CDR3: TGTGCCAGCAGCTTGCCCCCGGGCACTGAAGCTTTCTTT.

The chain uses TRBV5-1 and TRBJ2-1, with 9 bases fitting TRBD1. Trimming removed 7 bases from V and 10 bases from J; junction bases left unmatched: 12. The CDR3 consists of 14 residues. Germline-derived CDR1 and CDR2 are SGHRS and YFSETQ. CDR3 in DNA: TGCGCCAGCGGGTCAGGGACAGGGCTCCGGGAGCAGTTCTTC. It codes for CASGSGTGLREQFF.

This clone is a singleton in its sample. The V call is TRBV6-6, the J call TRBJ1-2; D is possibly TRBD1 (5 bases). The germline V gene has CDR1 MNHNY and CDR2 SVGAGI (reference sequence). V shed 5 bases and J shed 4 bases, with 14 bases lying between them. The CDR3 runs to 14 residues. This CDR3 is CASSPGGVLYGYTF. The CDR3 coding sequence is TGTGCCAGCAGTCCCGGGGGAGTTCTCTATGGCTACACCTTC.

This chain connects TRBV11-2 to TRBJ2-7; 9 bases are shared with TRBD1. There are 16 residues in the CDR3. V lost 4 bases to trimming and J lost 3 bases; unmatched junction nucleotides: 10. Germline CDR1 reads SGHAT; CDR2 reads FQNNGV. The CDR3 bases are TGTGCCAGCAGCTCAGTTACCGGACAGGGGAGCTACGAGCAGTACTTC. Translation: CASSSVTGQGSYEQYF.

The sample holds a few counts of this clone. CDR3 residues: CATSSGGNEQFF. The CDR3 DNA reads as TGTGCCACCAGCAGCGGAGGGAATGAGCAGTTCTTC. The chain is built from TRBV15 and TRBJ2-1; a possible D gene is TRBD2 (6 bases). In germline, CDR1 is LNHNV, CDR2 YYDKDF (reference sequence). The ends were cut back, 3 bases at V and 7 bases at J, with 7 bases in the middle. The CDR3 is 12 residues long.

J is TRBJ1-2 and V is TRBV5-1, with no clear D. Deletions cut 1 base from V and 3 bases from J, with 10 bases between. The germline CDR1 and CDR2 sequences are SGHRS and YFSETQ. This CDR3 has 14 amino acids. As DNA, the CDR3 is TGCGCCAGCAGCTTGCAACACGGCTACTATGGCTACACCTTC. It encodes CASSLQHGYYGYTF. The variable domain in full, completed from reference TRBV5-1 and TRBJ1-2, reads KAGVTQTPRYLIKTRGQQVTLSCSPISGHRSVSWYQQTPGQGLQFLFEYFSETQRNKGNFPGRFSGRQFSNSRSEMNVSTLELGDSALYLCASSLQHGYYGYTFGSGTRLTVV.

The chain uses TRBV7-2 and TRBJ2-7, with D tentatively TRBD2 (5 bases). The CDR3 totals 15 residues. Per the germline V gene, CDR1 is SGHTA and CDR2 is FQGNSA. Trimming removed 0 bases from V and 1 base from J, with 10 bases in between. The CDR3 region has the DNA TGTGCCAGCAGCTTAGCAGAGGGTTGGTCCTACGAGCAGTACTTC. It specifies CASSLAEGWSYEQYF. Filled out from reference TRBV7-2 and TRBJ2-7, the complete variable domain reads GAGVSQSPSNKVTEKGKDVELRCDPISGHTALYWYRQSLGQGLEFLIYFQGNSAPDKSGLPSDRFSAERTGGSVSTLTIQRTQQEDSAVYLCASSLAEGWSYEQYFGPGTRLTVT.

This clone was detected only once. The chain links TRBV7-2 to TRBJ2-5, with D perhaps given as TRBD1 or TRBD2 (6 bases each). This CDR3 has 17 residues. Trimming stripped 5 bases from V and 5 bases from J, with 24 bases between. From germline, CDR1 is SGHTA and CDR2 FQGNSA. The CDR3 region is CASSRNSGGLRQETQYF. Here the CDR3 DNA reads TGTGCCAGCAGCCGGAATAGTGGGGGGCTCAGGCAGGAGACCCAGTACTTC.

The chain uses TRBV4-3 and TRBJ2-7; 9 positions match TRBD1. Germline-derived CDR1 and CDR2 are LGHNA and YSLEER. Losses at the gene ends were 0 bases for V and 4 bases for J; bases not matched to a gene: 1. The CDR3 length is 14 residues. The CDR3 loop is CASSQDGQGYEQYF. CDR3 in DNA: TGCGCCAGCAGCCAAGACGGACAGGGGTACGAGCAGTACTTC.

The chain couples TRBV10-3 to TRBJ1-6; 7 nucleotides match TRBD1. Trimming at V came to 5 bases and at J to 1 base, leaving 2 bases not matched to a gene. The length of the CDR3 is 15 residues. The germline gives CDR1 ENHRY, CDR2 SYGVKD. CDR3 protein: CAISQGESYNSPLHF. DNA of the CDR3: TGTGCCATCAGTCAGGGGGAATCCTATAATTCACCCCTCCACTTT.

CDR3 nucleotide sequence: TGCGCCAGCAGCCAAGAACAGGGGGGTAGATTTGGCTACACCTTC. Amino acids: CASSQEQGGRFGYTF. J is TRBJ1-2 and V is TRBV4-3; 8 bases line up with TRBD1. This CDR3 has 15 amino acids. V was pared by 0 bases and J by 7 bases, with 7 bases of the junction left unmatched. Germline V gene lookup returns CDR1 LGHNA and CDR2 YSLEER.

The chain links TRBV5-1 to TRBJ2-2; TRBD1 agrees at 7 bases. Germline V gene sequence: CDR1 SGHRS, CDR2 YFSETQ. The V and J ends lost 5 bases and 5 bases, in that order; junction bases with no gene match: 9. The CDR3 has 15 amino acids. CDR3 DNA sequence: TGCGCCAGCAGAGTATCTCAGGGGGAAACCGGGGAGCTGTTTTTT. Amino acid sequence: CASRVSQGETGELFF.

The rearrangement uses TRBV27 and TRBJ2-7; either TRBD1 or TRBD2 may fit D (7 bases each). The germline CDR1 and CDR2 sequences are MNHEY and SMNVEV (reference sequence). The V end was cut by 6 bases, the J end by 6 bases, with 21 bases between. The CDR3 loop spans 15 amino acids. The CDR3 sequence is CASSQGGWVEGEQYF. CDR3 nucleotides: TGTGCCAGCAGCCAGGGGGGGTGGGTAGAGGGCGAGCAGTACTTC.

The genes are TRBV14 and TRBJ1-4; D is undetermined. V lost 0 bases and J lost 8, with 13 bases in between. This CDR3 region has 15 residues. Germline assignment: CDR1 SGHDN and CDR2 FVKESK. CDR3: CASSQDVLRGEKLFF. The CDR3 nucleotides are TGTGCCAGCAGCCAAGATGTCCTAAGAGGCGAAAAACTGTTTTTT.

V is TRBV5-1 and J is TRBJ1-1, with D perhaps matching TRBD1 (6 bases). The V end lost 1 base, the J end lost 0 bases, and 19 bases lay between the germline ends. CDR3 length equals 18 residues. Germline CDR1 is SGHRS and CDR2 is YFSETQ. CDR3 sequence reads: CASSLSRLRTGMNTEAFF. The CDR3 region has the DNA TGCGCCAGCAGCTTGAGTCGGCTACGCACAGGGATGAACACTGAAGCTTTCTTT.

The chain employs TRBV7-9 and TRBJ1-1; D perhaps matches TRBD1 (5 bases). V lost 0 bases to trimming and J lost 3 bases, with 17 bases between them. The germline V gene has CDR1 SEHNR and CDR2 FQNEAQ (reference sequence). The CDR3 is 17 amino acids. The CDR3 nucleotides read TGTGCCAGCAGCTTAGCGCGAGGGGCGCAGGTGGACACTGAAGCTTTCTTT. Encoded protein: CASSLARGAQVDTEAFF.

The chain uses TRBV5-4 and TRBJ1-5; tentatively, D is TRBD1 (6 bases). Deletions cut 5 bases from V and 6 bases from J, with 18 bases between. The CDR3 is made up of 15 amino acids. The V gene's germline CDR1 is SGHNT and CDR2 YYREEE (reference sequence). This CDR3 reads CASSSKGVMAQPQHF. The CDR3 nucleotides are TGTGCCAGCAGTTCGAAGGGGGTGATGGCTCAGCCCCAGCATTTT.

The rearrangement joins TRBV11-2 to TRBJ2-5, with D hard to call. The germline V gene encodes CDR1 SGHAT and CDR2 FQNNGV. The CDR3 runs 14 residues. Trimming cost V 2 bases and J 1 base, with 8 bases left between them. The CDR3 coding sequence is TGTGCCAGCAGCTTAAGGACGCTCCAAGAGACCCAGTACTTC. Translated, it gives CASSLRTLQETQYF. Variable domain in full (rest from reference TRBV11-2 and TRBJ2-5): EAGVAQSPRYKIIEKRQSVAFWCNPISGHATLYWYQQILGQGPKLLIQFQNNGVVDDSQLPKDRFSAERLKGVDSTLKIQPAKLEDSAVYLCASSLRTLQETQYFGPGTRLLVL.

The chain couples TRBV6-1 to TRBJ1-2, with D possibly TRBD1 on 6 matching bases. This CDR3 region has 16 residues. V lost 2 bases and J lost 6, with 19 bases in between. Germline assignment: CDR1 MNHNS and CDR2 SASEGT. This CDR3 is CASSEFRGLGDDGYTF. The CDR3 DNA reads TGTGCCAGCAGTGAATTCAGGGGTCTCGGTGATGATGGCTACACCTTC.

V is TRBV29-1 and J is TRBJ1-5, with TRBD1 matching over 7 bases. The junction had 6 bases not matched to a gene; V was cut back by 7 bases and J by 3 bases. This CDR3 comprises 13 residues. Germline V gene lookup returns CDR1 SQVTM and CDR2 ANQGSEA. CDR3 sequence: CSAKTGNNQPQHF. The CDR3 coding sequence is TGCAGCGCTAAGACAGGGAACAATCAGCCCCAGCATTTT.

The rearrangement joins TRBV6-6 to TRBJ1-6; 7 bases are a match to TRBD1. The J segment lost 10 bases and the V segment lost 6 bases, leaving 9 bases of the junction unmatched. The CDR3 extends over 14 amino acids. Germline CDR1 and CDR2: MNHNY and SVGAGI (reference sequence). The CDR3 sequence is CASSPRQGGSPLHF. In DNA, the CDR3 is TGTGCCAGCAGCCCCCGACAGGGCGGATCACCCCTCCACTTT.

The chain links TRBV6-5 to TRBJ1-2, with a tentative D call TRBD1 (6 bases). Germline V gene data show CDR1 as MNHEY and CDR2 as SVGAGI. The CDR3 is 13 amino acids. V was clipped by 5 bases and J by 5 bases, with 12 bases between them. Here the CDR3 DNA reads TGTGCCAGCAGTATCAGGGGCGGGTATGGCTACACCTTC. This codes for CASSIRGGYGYTF.

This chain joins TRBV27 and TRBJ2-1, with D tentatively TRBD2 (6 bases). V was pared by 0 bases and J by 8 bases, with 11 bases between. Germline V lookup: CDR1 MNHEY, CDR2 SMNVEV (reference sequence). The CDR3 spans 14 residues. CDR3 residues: CASSLSMEGYEQFF. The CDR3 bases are TGTGCCAGCAGTTTATCGATGGAGGGGTATGAGCAGTTCTTC.

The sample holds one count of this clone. In DNA, the CDR3 is TGTGCCATCAGTGTCGGACAAATGAATGAGCAGTTCTTC. As protein: CAISVGQMNEQFF. The rearrangement links TRBV10-3 to TRBJ2-1; the D gene is possibly TRBD1 (5 bases). Germline CDR1 is ENHRY and CDR2 is SYGVKD. The V end was cut by 4 bases, the J end by 7 bases, with 11 bases between. The CDR3 runs to 13 residues.